The following is a T cell receptor (beta chain) sequence with its context. In the original analysis: Amplification from reference gene primers served as the basis for estimated nucleated cell counts. Method: immunoSEQ multiplex PCR; TCRdb's copy keeps in-frame clones and lacks some. V and J calls plus clone size are reproduced from that table; the DNA served to infer D and trimming. The data hold fewer than 110,000 clones, with about 92% observed a single time. The CDR3 contains 13 residues. CDR1 is MDHEN, CDR2 SYDVKM, per germline. V was clipped by 7 bases and J by 2 bases, with 9 bases between them. The data were obtained in a study of blood T cell repertoires in COVID-19. Across the study: Samples representing acute and convalescent COVID-19 were sourced from the United States, Italy and Spain. Sources were T cells, B-cell-depleted T cells, or PBMCs; the material itself was cDNA or gDNA.

The source of this sequence is a man aged 45-65 years with active COVID-19. The J gene is TRBJ2-1, the V gene TRBV28; a weak D match, TRBD2 (6 bases). Material for sequencing was peripheral blood. As DNA, the CDR3 is TGTGCCAGCATAGCGGAGACCTACAATGAGCAGTTCTTC. Amino acids: CASIAETYNEQFF.